A single sample is the source of the 14 T cell receptor beta chains below, sequenced in a study of T cell repertoires in cytomegalovirus infection. One entry per CDR3 protein, called by TCRdb with MiXCR from the reads. The sample yields 500,000 or so distinct CDR3 sequences, about 17% seen once. The sequenced sample was CD8+ T cells from PBMCs. The receptor set was obtained from a human donor in good health (CMV status not recorded). Some clones in this sample may be carry-over from other donors' samples.

Regarding this clonotype: This may stem from a read error, because a much larger clone lies one nucleotide away. The chain couples TRBV4-3 to TRBJ2-1, with D maybe TRBD1 (6 bases). CDR1 and CDR2 from the germline V gene are LGHNA and YSLEER. This CDR3 comprises 15 residues. CDR3 sequence (DNA): TGCGCCAGCAGCCAAGTTCTACAGGGAGACGATGAGCAGTGCTTC. Translated: CASSQVLQGDDEQCF.

This clonotype was detected many times. This rearrangement joins TRBV11-2 to TRBJ2-3, with D perhaps matching TRBD1 or TRBD2 (5 bases each). This CDR3 contains 15 residues. Germline V lookup: CDR1 SGHAT, CDR2 FQNNGV. Trimming cost V 1 base and J 1 base, with 9 bases left between them. CDR3 residues: CASSLVGTGTDTQYF. DNA of the CDR3: TGTGCCAGCAGCTTAGTCGGGACCGGCACAGATACGCAGTATTTT.

This clonotype was counted many times. The V call is TRBV12-5, the J call TRBJ2-2; 7 bases match TRBD2. This CDR3 has 16 amino acids. Germline CDR1 reads LGHNT; CDR2 reads FRNRAP. J gave up 6 bases and V 0 bases, and 7 bases lay outside the gene matches. The CDR3 DNA reads as TGTGCTAGTGGTTTGGTCCCGGGGGGAGGCGCCGGGGAGCTGTTTTTT. The encoded protein is CASGLVPGGGAGELFF. Drawing the rest from reference TRBV12-5 and TRBJ2-2, the complete variable domain is DARVTQTPRHKVTEMGQEVTMRCQPILGHNTVFWYRQTMMQGLELLAYFRNRAPLDDSGMPKDRFSAEMPDATLATLKIQPSEPRDSAVYFCASGLVPGGGAGELFFGEGSRLTVL.

This clonotype was detected only a few times. The rearrangement uses TRBV4-1 and TRBJ1-1, with a tentative D call TRBD1 (5 bases). This CDR3 region has 15 residues. Trimming took 0 bases from V and 7 from J, leaving 15 bases between them. Looked up from germline, CDR1 is MGHRA and CDR2 is YSYEKL. CDR3 amino acids: CASSQEGHTRREAFF. CDR3 bases: TGCGCCAGCAGCCAAGAAGGACACACACGCCGTGAAGCTTTCTTT.

This clonotype was counted ten times or more. The rearrangement uses TRBV7-8 and TRBJ2-1; 15 bases line up with TRBD2. Germline trimming cut 5 bases from V and 0 bases from J; bases unmatched to any gene: 5. Germline lookup yields CDR1 SGHVS and CDR2 FQNEAQ. This CDR3 has 18 residues. The CDR3 sequence: CASSLGLAGGFSYNEQFF. In DNA form, the CDR3 reads TGTGCCAGCAGCCTCGGACTAGCGGGAGGGTTCTCCTACAATGAGCAGTTCTTC.

The chain uses TRBV9 and TRBJ2-5; no clear D. The germline gives CDR1 SGDLS, CDR2 YYNGEE. The CDR3 contains 14 residues. V was shortened by 0 bases and J by 4 bases, with 10 bases between the two germline ends. Here the CDR3 reads CASSVGDAGETQYF. CDR3 nucleotide sequence: TGTGCCAGCAGCGTAGGAGATGCTGGAGAGACCCAGTACTTC.

This clonotype occurred a few times. The V and J genes are TRBV9 and TRBJ2-5; a weak D match, TRBD2 (6 bases). Trimming removed 7 bases at V and 3 bases at J, with 16 bases between. CDR3 size: 14 residues. Looked up from germline, CDR1 is SGDLS and CDR2 is YYNGEE. Written as DNA, the CDR3 is TGTGCCAGCTCGGGGCGGGGCCGAGAAGAGACCCAGTACTTC. Translated: CASSGRGREETQYF.

This clonotype has at least ten counts. This chain links TRBV20-1 with TRBJ2-2; 8 positions match TRBD1. This CDR3 comprises 15 residues. With 2 bases clipped from V and 3 bases from J, the junction kept 5 bases outside the gene matches. The germline V gene has CDR1 DFQATT and CDR2 SNEGSKA (reference sequence). The CDR3 DNA reads as TGCAGTGCTAGAAGGACAGGGATATACACCGGGGAGCTGTTTTTT. This codes for CSARRTGIYTGELFF.

This clonotype was recorded a few times. The V and J genes are TRBV27 and TRBJ2-7; TRBD2 matches 9 bases. V dropped 3 bases and J dropped 0; count of bases not matched to a gene: 3. Germline CDR1 is MNHEY and CDR2 is SMNVEV (reference sequence). The CDR3 has 15 residues. Written as DNA, the CDR3 is TGTGCCAGCAGTTTCGCGGGAGGGAACTCCTACGAGCAGTACTTC. Its protein product is CASSFAGGNSYEQYF.

Many counts were recorded for this clonotype. This chain connects TRBV12-3 or TRBV12-4 to TRBJ1-1; TRBD1 aligns across 7 bases. The CDR3 length is 14 residues. With V trimmed by 4 bases and J by 4 bases, 6 bases remained unmatched. In DNA form, the CDR3 reads TGTGCCAGCAGTTCCAGACAGGGCGGCACTGAAGCTTTCTTT. Encoded protein: CASSSRQGGTEAFF.

Only a few counts were recorded for this clonotype. The chain carries TRBV27 and TRBJ2-1; perhaps TRBD2 as D (6 bases). Between the trimmed V and J ends, which lost 2 bases and 5 bases, there was a span of 16 bases. From germline, CDR1 is MNHEY and CDR2 SMNVEV (reference sequence). The CDR3 runs to 16 residues. The CDR3 DNA follows: TGTGCCAGCAGTTTACCTACTAGTCGCGGGGACAATGAGCAGTTCTTC. Encoded protein: CASSLPTSRGDNEQFF.

This clonotype was counted ten times or more. The chain recombines TRBV5-6 with TRBJ2-1; D might be TRBD1 or TRBD2, each matching 6 bases. Germline loops: CDR1 SGHDT, CDR2 YYEEEE. Trimming pared 3 bases from V and 1 base from J, leaving 8 bases between. There are 14 residues in the CDR3. The CDR3 is CASSSGASYNEQFF. The CDR3 nucleotides are TGTGCCAGCAGCTCGGGGGCATCCTACAATGAGCAGTTCTTC.

This clonotype was recorded at least ten times. The genes are TRBV27 and TRBJ1-1, with TRBD1 identical over 11 bases. After removal of 5 bases from V and 1 base from J, the junction contained 0 bases not matched to a gene. Germline CDR1 is MNHEY and CDR2 is SMNVEV (reference sequence). This CDR3 contains 14 residues. The CDR3 protein is CASSGTGGNTEAFF. The CDR3 coding sequence is TGTGCCAGCAGTGGGACAGGGGGGAACACTGAAGCTTTCTTT.

The chain links TRBV6-1 to TRBJ2-5; TRBD2 agrees at 8 bases. CDR1 and CDR2 (germline): MNHNS, SASEGT. The trim removed 8 bases at V and 2 bases at J, leaving 16 bases unmatched. This CDR3 has 17 amino acids. The CDR3 DNA sequence: TGTGCCAGCGCCGAGCGGGAGCTTCCCCCACCGCAAGAGACCCAGTACTTC. Translation: CASAERELPPPQETQYF.